The TCR beta chain under discussion was sequenced for a study of T cell responses to AZD1222 COVID-19 vaccine. The assay was immunoSEQ multiplex PCR, and TCRdb's table has in-frame clones only and misses some. This table has about 140,000 clones, 89% appearing once. The V gene's germline CDR1 is MNHEY and CDR2 SVGAGI. This CDR3 spans 14 amino acids. Trimming removed 6 bases at V and 4 bases at J, with 16 bases between. The source is an adult in good health. The sequences come from peripheral blood, collected on day 0 of AZD1222 vaccination. The chain joins TRBV6-5 to TRBJ2-7; D may correspond to TRBD1 or TRBD2 (6 bases each). CDR3 DNA sequence: TGTGCCAGCAGGTACAGGGAGGAAGGATACGAGCAGTACTTC. This translates into CASRYREEGYEQYF.